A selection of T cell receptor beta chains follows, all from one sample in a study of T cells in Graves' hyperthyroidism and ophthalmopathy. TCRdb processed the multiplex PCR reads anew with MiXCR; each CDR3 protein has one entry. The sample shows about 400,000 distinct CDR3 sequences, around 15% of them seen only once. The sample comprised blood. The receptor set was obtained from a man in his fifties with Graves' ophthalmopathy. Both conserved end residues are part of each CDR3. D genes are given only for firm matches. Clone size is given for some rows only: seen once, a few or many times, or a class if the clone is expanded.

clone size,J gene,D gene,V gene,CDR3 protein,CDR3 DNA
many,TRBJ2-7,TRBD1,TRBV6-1,CASSPRTGSIGEQYF,TGTGCCAGCAGCCCCCGGACAGGGAGCATCGGCGAGCAGTACTTC
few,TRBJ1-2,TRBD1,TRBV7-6,CASSYRQGAGFNGYTF,TGTGCCAGCAGCTATAGACAGGGAGCGGGGTTCAATGGCTACACCTTC
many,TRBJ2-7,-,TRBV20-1,CSARTDREGYEQYF,TGCAGTGCTAGAACCGACAGGGAGGGGTACGAGCAGTACTTC
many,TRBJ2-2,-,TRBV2,CASRAGPDTGELFF,TGTGCCAGCAGAGCCGGACCAGACACCGGGGAGCTGTTTTTT
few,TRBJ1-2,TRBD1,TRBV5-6,CASGTGTGYGYTF,TGTGCCAGCGGAACCGGGACAGGGTATGGCTACACCTTC
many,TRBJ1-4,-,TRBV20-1,CSARATGPHSTNEKLFF,TGCAGTGCTAGAGCGACAGGACCCCACTCAACTAATGAAAAACTGTTTTTT
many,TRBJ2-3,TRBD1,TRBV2,CASSEGQGLDTQYF,TGTGCCAGCAGTGAGGGACAGGGCCTAGATACGCAGTATTTT
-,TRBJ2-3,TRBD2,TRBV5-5,CASSQQTSGGTGDTQYF,TGTGCCAGCAGCCAACAGACTAGCGGGGGAACGGGAGATACGCAGTATTTT
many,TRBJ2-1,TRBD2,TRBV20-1,CSARDGLAGMDEQFF,TGCAGTGCTAGGGATGGACTAGCGGGAATGGATGAGCAGTTCTTC
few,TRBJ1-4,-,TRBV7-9,CASSSEESNEKLFF,TGTGCCAGCAGCAGCGAGGAGAGTAATGAAAAACTGTTTTTT
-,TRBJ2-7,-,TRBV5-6,CASSLGDGPYEQYF,TGTGCCAGCAGCTTGGGTGACGGACCCTACGAGCAGTACTTC
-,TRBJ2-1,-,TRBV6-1,CASSERIPVFYNEQFF,TGTGCCAGCAGTGAAAGAATCCCTGTGTTCTACAATGAGCAGTTCTTC
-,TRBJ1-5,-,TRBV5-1,CASGPGTAKDQPQHF,TGCGCCAGCGGCCCAGGGACGGCAAAGGATCAGCCCCAGCATTTT
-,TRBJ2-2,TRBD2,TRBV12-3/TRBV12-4,CASSLLGGRGTGELFF,TGTGCCAGCAGTTTACTCGGCGGGAGAGGGACCGGGGAGCTGTTTTTT
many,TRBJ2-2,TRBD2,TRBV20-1,CSARDRQAGVGSGELFF,TGCAGTGCTAGAGATCGGCAAGCGGGAGTAGGGTCCGGGGAGCTGTTTTTT
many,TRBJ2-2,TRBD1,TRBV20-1,CSAKRLPGGDTGELFF,TGCAGTGCTAAACGTTTGCCAGGGGGCGACACCGGGGAGCTGTTTTTT
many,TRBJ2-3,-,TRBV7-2,CASSRGTIRDTQYF,TGTGCCAGCAGCCGCGGGACAATTAGAGATACGCAGTATTTT
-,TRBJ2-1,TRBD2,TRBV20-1,CSGSRLAGVHNEQFF,TGCAGTGGTAGTCGGCTAGCGGGAGTCCACAATGAGCAGTTCTTC
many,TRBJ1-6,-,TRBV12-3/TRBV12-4,CASSPEAWNSPLHF,TGTGCCAGCAGTCCAGAGGCGTGGAATTCACCCCTCCACTTT
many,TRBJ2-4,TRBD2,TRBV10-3,CAISESRTSGRVAKNIQYF,TGTGCCATCAGTGAGTCCCGGACTAGCGGGAGGGTCGCCAAAAACATTCAGTACTTC
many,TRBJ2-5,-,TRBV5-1,CASSLEWETQYF,TGCGCCAGCAGCTTGGAATGGGAGACCCAGTACTTC
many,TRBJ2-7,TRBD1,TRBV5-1,CASTHRDRGRHEQYF,TGCGCCAGCACGCACCGGGACAGGGGGCGCCACGAGCAGTACTTC
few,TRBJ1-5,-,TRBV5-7,CASSLGLTVAQPQHF,TGTGCCAGCAGCTTGGGACTGACAGTCGCTCAGCCCCAGCATTTT
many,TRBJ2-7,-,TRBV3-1,CASSQEGRSYEQYF,TGTGCCAGCAGCCAAGAGGGTCGGTCGTACGAGCAGTACTTC
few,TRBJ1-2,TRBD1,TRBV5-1,CASSFGNRGQGAAGYTF,TGCGCCAGCAGCTTCGGAAACCGTGGACAGGGGGCGGCTGGCTACACCTTC
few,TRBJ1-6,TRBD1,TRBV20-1,CSGTGDNSPLHF,TGCAGTGGGACAGGGGATAATTCACCCCTCCACTTT
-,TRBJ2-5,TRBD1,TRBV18,CASPQGQAIETQYF,TGTGCCAGCCCACAGGGACAGGCAATAGAGACCCAGTACTTC
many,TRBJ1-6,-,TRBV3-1,CASSQGTTNSPLHF,TGTGCCAGCAGCCAAGGGACCACCAATTCACCCCTCCACTTT
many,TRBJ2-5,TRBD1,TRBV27,CASSPPAGTAPKKTQYF,TGTGCCAGCAGTCCCCCAGCCGGGACAGCTCCCAAGAAGACCCAGTACTTC
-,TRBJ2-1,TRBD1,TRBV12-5,CASGLLGTVEQFF,TGTGCTAGTGGTTTGCTCGGGACAGTCGAGCAGTTCTTC
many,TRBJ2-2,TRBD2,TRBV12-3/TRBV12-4,CASRLRLAGTTGELFF,TGTGCCAGCCGCCTCAGACTAGCGGGGACCACCGGGGAGCTGTTTTTT
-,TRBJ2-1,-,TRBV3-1,CASTKAFDEQFF,TGTGCCAGCACCAAAGCCTTTGATGAGCAGTTCTTC
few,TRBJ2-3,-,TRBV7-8,CASSPSGWSTDTQYF,TGTGCCAGCAGCCCGAGCGGTTGGAGCACAGATACGCAGTATTTT
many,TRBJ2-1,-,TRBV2,CASSNSPKDNEQFF,TGTGCCAGCAGCAACTCACCGAAAGACAATGAGCAGTTCTTC
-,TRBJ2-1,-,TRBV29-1,CSVETPPEGEQFF,TGCAGCGTTGAAACCCCCCCAGAAGGTGAGCAGTTCTTC
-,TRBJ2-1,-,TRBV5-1,CASSLASRGDQFF,TGCGCCAGCAGCTTGGCTAGCAGGGGCGACCAGTTCTTC
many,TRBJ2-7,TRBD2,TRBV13,CASSADPSGLAGGEQYF,TGTGCCAGCAGCGCCGATCCCTCCGGACTAGCGGGAGGCGAGCAGTACTTC
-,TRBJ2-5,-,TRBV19,CASKSTVIQETEYF,TGTGCCAGTAAGTCGACAGTGATCCAAGAGACCGAGTACTTC
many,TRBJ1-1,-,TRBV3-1,CASSQGAGGRNGEAFF,TGTGCCAGCAGCCAAGGGGCGGGGGGACGAAACGGTGAAGCTTTCTTT
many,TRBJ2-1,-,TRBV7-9,CASSRGTANNEQFF,TGTGCCAGCAGCCGAGGAACAGCAAACAATGAGCAGTTCTTC
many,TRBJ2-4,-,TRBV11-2,CASSLSRNIQYF,TGTGCCAGCAGCCTGTCGCGAAACATTCAGTACTTC
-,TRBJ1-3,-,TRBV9,CASSRGVISGNTIYF,TGTGCCAGCAGTCGGGGGGTGATCTCTGGAAACACCATATATTTT
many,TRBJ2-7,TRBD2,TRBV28,CASSSSGRSEQYF,TGTGCCAGCAGTTCTAGCGGGAGGTCCGAGCAGTACTTC
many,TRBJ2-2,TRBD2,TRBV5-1,CASSLAAGANTGELFF,TGCGCCAGCAGCTTGGCGGCGGGAGCGAACACCGGGGAGCTGTTTTTT
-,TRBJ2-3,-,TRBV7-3,CASSSAKTQYF,TGTGCCAGCAGCTCCGCCAAAACGCAGTATTTT
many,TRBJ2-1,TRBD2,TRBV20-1,CSAWTSGRGSGEQFF,TGCAGTGCTTGGACTAGCGGGAGGGGTTCGGGTGAGCAGTTCTTC